This T cell receptor beta chain was sequenced during a study of blood T cells in healthy people across ages. Findings and caveats of the study: Estimated diversity, derived from one million T cells, was regarded as an underestimate. Long-lived and aged donors differed, with more naive CD4+ cells and higher diversity in the long-lived.

They isolated at least 7 million PBMCs from each sample. Samples each had at least 5 micrograms of total RNA extracted. The CDR3 spans 12 residues. V was cut by 6 bases and J by 0 bases, with 9 bases left in between. CDR1 and CDR2 (germline): DFQATT, SNEGSKA (reference sequence). This clonotype was seen at least ten times. Antigen: not known. The authors ran a second PCR of about 7 to 11 cycles using a sample-barcoded 5' primer and a J-beta primer mix. In TCRdb, the 5' RACE reads were re-called with MiXCR into one record per CDR3 protein. This sample has approximately 1.5 million distinct CDR3 sequences; 30% to 35% occur once, and the top ten carry 10% to 12%.

The receptor's source is a woman in her twenties or thirties in good health. The rearrangement uses TRBV20-1 and TRBJ2-7; D uncertain. Input material: blood. The CDR3 reads CSAIRSSYEQYF. The CDR3, as DNA: TGCAGTGCCATCAGGAGCTCCTACGAGCAGTACTTC.